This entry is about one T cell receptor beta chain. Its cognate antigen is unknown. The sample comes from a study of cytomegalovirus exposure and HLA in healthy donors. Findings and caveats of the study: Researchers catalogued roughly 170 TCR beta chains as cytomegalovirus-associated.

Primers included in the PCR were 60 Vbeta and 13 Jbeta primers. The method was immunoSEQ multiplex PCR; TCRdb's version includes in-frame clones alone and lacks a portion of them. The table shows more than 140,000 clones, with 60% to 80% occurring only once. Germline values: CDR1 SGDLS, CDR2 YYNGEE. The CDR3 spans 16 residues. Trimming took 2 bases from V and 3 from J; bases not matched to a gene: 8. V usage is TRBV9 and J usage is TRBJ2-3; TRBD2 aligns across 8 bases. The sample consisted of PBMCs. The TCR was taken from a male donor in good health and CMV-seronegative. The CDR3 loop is CASSVPLGLGTDTQYF. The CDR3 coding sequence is TGTGCCAGCAGCGTCCCGCTGGGACTAGGGACAGATACGCAGTATTTT.